A selection of T cell receptor beta chains follows, all from one sample in a study of cytomegalovirus exposure and HLA in healthy donors. Clones were sequenced by immunoSEQ multiplex PCR, and TCRdb holds only the in-frame ones, with some missing. The sample consists of 100,000 to 150,000 clones, approximately 84% of them appearing once. The sample was PBMCs. The receptors derive from a woman aged 18-29 years in good health and CMV-seronegative. Both conserved end residues are part of each CDR3. A D gene is named only where the DNA matches it firmly. The listing skips clone size in some rows; elsewhere it reads once, few, many or a size class.

d_call | j_call | clone_size | cdr3_length | v_call | cdr3_aa | cdr3_nt
TRBD2 | TRBJ2-2 | - | 15 | TRBV30 | CAWSVHKRGTGELFF | TGTGCCTGGAGTGTACATAAGCGGGGCACCGGGGAGCTGTTTTTT
- | TRBJ1-2 | - | 13 | TRBV29-1 | CSVTGPEHYGYTF | TGCAGCGTTACAGGACCGGAGCACTATGGCTACACCTTC
- | TRBJ1-3 | - | 16 | TRBV5-1 | CASSLVGPSGGNTIYF | TGCGCCAGCAGCTTGGTAGGCCCGTCAGGTGGAAACACCATATATTTT
TRBD2 | TRBJ2-5 | - | 14 | TRBV5-1 | CASSLVAGDETQYF | TGCGCCAGCAGCCTTGTAGCGGGAGACGAGACCCAGTACTTC
- | TRBJ2-7 | - | 14 | TRBV21-1 | CASSQREGPYEQYF | TGTGCCAGCAGCCAACGGGAGGGCCCCTACGAGCAGTACTTC
TRBD2 | TRBJ2-1 | once | 18 | TRBV18 | CASSPPGGLAGVRDEQFF | TGTGCCAGCTCACCACCAGGTGGACTAGCGGGAGTGCGAGATGAGCAGTTCTTC
TRBD2 | TRBJ2-1 | - | 15 | TRBV29-1 | CSVDKRTSGSNEQFF | TGCAGCGTTGATAAGAGGACTAGCGGGAGCAATGAGCAGTTCTTC
TRBD1 | TRBJ2-7 | - | 15 | TRBV19 | CASSFTRTGGYEQYF | TGTGCCAGTAGTTTTACCCGGACAGGGGGCTACGAGCAGTACTTC
TRBD2 | TRBJ2-2 | - | 17 | TRBV19 | CASSRLAGGYFAGELFF | TGTGCCAGTAGTAGACTAGCGGGAGGTTATTTCGCCGGGGAGCTGTTTTTT
- | TRBJ1-3 | - | 12 | TRBV5-1 | CASGPGGNTIYF | TGCGCCAGCGGTCCTGGCGGAAACACCATATATTTT
- | TRBJ1-2 | - | 11 | TRBV30 | CAWNRGFGYTF | TGTGCCTGGAATAGGGGATTTGGCTACACCTTC
TRBD1 | TRBJ1-2 | - | 15 | TRBV30 | CAWRGGTGEPYGYTF | TGTGCCTGGAGGGGCGGGACAGGAGAACCCTATGGCTACACCTTC
TRBD2 | TRBJ2-2 | few | 14 | TRBV29-1 | CSGELAGGGGELFF | TGCAGCGGGGAGCTAGCGGGAGGAGGCGGGGAGCTGTTTTTT
- | TRBJ2-5 | - | 15 | TRBV9 | CASSVAFSFEETQYF | TGTGCCAGCAGCGTAGCGTTCTCCTTTGAAGAGACCCAGTACTTC
- | TRBJ2-1 | - | 14 | TRBV29-1 | CSAVQGPRGNEQFF | TGCAGCGCGGTACAGGGACCTAGAGGGAATGAGCAGTTCTTC
- | TRBJ1-5 | - | 15 | TRBV6-1 | CASSGDRYSNQPQHF | TGTGCCAGCAGTGGTGACAGATATAGCAATCAGCCCCAGCATTTT
TRBD2 | TRBJ2-7 | - | 14 | TRBV6-1 | CARGGVRAGYEQYF | TGTGCCAGGGGGGGGGTCAGAGCGGGGTACGAGCAGTACTTC
- | TRBJ1-2 | - | 13 | TRBV12-5 | CASGPRGNYGYTF | TGTGCTAGTGGTCCCCGGGGAAACTATGGCTACACCTTC
- | TRBJ2-3 | once | 17 | TRBV4-2 | CASSQGIQRSSTDTQYF | TGTGCCAGCAGCCAAGGAATCCAGCGGTCTAGCACAGATACGCAGTATTTT
- | TRBJ2-1 | - | 12 | TRBV27 | CASSFIGEEQFF | TGTGCCAGCAGTTTTATCGGAGAAGAGCAGTTCTTC
TRBD2 | TRBJ2-7 | - | 18 | TRBV30 | CAWSVDLGLAGGPGEQYF | TGTGCCTGGAGTGTAGATCTGGGACTAGCGGGAGGGCCCGGCGAGCAGTACTTC
- | TRBJ1-2 | - | 12 | TRBV30 | CAWARQGGNDTF | TGTGCCTGGGCCCGCCAGGGTGGAAATGACACCTTC
TRBD1 | TRBJ1-5 | - | 15 | TRBV19 | CASSMRSGGDQPQHF | TGTGCCAGTAGTATGAGGTCAGGGGGTGATCAGCCCCAGCATTTT
- | TRBJ2-3 | - | 14 | TRBV7-8 | CASSLAELKDTQYF | TGTGCCAGCAGCTTAGCGGAGTTAAAAGATACGCAGTATTTT
TRBD2 | TRBJ2-6 | - | 21 | TRBV18 | CASSPIGTSGRSRSGANVLTF | TGTGCCAGCTCACCAATCGGCACTAGCGGGAGGTCCCGCTCTGGGGCCAACGTCCTGACTTTC
TRBD2 | TRBJ2-1 | - | 15 | TRBV6-6 | CASKPNGREGNEQFF | TGTGCCAGCAAACCGAACGGGAGGGAGGGCAATGAGCAGTTCTTC
TRBD1 | TRBJ1-2 | - | 12 | TRBV19 | CASYGTGLGYTF | TGTGCCAGTTACGGGACAGGGCTCGGCTACACCTTC
TRBD2 | TRBJ2-5 | - | 15 | TRBV11-3 | CASSPSSGSGETQYF | TGTGCCAGCAGCCCGAGTAGCGGGAGTGGAGAGACCCAGTACTTC
- | TRBJ2-1 | - | 12 | TRBV4-1 | CASSQAGNEQFF | TGCGCCAGCAGCCAAGCAGGGAATGAGCAGTTCTTC
- | TRBJ2-1 | - | 15 | TRBV27 | CASRAADSFYNEQFF | TGTGCCAGCAGGGCAGCGGACAGCTTCTACAATGAGCAGTTCTTC
TRBD1 | TRBJ2-3 | - | 19 | TRBV14 | CASSQAGLLGQGATDTQYF | TGTGCCAGCAGCCAAGCGGGTTTGCTGGGACAGGGGGCAACAGATACGCAGTATTTT
TRBD1 | TRBJ1-3 | - | 14 | TRBV30 | CACLGDSSGNTIYF | TGTGCCTGCTTGGGGGACAGCTCTGGAAACACCATATATTTT
- | TRBJ2-5 | - | 15 | TRBV15 | CATSRDVIGEETQYF | TGTGCCACCAGCAGAGATGTGATCGGGGAAGAGACCCAGTACTTC
- | TRBJ1-4 | - | 16 | TRBV5-6 | CASSLLSGIPNEKLFF | TGTGCCAGCAGCTTGTTGTCCGGTATCCCGAATGAAAAACTGTTTTTT
TRBD1 | TRBJ2-7 | once | 13 | TRBV30 | CAWEGTGDYEQYF | TGTGCCTGGGAGGGGACAGGTGATTACGAGCAGTACTTC
TRBD1 | TRBJ1-1 | - | 14 | TRBV5-1 | CASVIGQVNTEAFF | TGCGCCAGCGTCATTGGACAGGTGAACACTGAAGCTTTCTTT
- | TRBJ1-3 | once | 16 | TRBV9 | CASSVRGDASGNTIYF | TGTGCCAGCAGCGTACGCGGAGATGCTTCTGGAAACACCATATATTTT
- | TRBJ1-1 | - | 14 | TRBV6-6 | CASSNRVGYTEAFF | TGTGCCAGCAGTAACAGGGTAGGGTACACTGAAGCTTTCTTT
- | TRBJ2-6 | once | 18 | TRBV5-1 | CAISPPGLVFSGANVLTF | TGCGCCATCAGTCCGCCGGGACTGGTCTTCTCTGGGGCCAACGTCCTGACTTTC
TRBD1 | TRBJ2-4 | - | 14 | TRBV30 | CAWSSRGRLNIQYF | TGTGCCTGGAGTTCCAGGGGGCGGTTGAACATTCAGTACTTC
- | TRBJ2-7 | - | 13 | TRBV4-1 | CASSPLGVREQYF | TGCGCCAGCAGCCCATTGGGAGTTCGTGAGCAGTACTTC
- | TRBJ1-1 | few | 15 | TRBV5-6 | CASSPNSGWNTEAFF | TGTGCCAGCAGTCCAAACTCAGGGTGGAACACTGAAGCTTTCTTT
- | TRBJ1-5 | - | 13 | TRBV6-1 | CASSENMIQPQHF | TGTGCCAGCAGTGAAAACATGATTCAGCCCCAGCATTTT
TRBD1 | TRBJ2-7 | - | 14 | TRBV7-9 | CASSGQGAHYEQYF | TGTGCCAGCAGTGGACAGGGCGCCCATTACGAGCAGTACTTC
- | TRBJ1-1 | - | 13 | TRBV6-4 | CASSARTGTEAFF | TGTGCCAGCAGTGCCCGCACAGGGACTGAAGCTTTCTTT
- | TRBJ2-7 | few | 12 | TRBV30 | CAWSIYHYEQYF | TGTGCCTGGAGTATCTACCACTACGAGCAGTACTTC
- | TRBJ1-5 | - | 15 | TRBV12-5 | CASGLGLSMDQPQHF | TGTGCTAGTGGTTTGGGGCTGTCGATGGATCAGCCCCAGCATTTT
- | TRBJ1-5 | - | 15 | TRBV6-1 | CASGPRAGGNQPQHF | TGTGCCAGCGGCCCGCGGGCAGGGGGCAATCAGCCCCAGCATTTT